These 3 T cell receptor beta chains were all obtained from the same sample, sequenced in a study of PD-1 blockade in classical Hodgkin lymphoma. Here immunoSEQ multiplex PCR was the method, and the copy in TCRdb shows in-frame clones only, minus some. This sample has tens of thousands of clones, with 90% found just once. The sample's time point: cycle 4 day 1 (C4D1), after less than 7 weeks of nivolumab. All trial patients relapsed after autologous stem cell transplantation. Specimen: peripheral blood mononuclear cells (PBMCs), collected before the fourth cycle of nivolumab. These TCRs come from a human donor with classical Hodgkin lymphoma.

The chain recombines TRBV29-1 with TRBJ1-3; D possibly corresponds to TRBD1 (5 bases). The germline gives CDR1 SQVTM, CDR2 ANQGSEA. This CDR3 is 13 amino acids long. V lost 5 bases and J 1 base, leaving 9 bases between the germline ends. CDR3 DNA: TGCAGCGTTTCCTACAGGTCTGGAAACACCATATATTTT. Its protein product is CSVSYRSGNTIYF.

The rearrangement joins TRBV21-1 to TRBJ1-5; TRBD1, the D gene given by the table, was not confirmed from the DNA. TRBV21-1 is assigned pseudogene status. The CDR3 consists of 14 residues. The CDR3, as DNA: TGTGCCAGCACCCTGGGACAGGCCGATCAGCCCCAGCATTTT. This translates into CASTLGQADQPQHF.

This clone showed up just once. The chain links TRBV6-6 to TRBJ2-3, with D maybe TRBD2 (7 bases). This CDR3 is 16 amino acids long. Germline CDR1 and CDR2: MNHNY and SVGAGI (reference sequence). V was cut by 1 base and J by 2 bases, with 13 bases left in between. CDR3 in amino acids: CASSYWGGGHTDTQYF. CDR3 nucleotide sequence: TGTGCCAGCAGTTACTGGGGCGGGGGCCACACAGATACGCAGTATTTT.